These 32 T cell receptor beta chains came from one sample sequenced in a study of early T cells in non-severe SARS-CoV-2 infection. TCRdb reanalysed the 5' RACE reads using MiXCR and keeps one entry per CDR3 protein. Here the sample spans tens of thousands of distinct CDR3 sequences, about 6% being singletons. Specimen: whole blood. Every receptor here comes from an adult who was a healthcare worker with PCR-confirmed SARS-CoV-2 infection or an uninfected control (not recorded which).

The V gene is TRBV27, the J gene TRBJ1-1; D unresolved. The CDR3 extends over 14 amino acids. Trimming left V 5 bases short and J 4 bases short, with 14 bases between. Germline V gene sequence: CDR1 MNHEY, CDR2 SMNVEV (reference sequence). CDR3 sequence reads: CASSPVPEGTEAFF. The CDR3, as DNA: TGTGCCAGCAGTCCCGTCCCGGAGGGCACTGAAGCTTTCTTT.

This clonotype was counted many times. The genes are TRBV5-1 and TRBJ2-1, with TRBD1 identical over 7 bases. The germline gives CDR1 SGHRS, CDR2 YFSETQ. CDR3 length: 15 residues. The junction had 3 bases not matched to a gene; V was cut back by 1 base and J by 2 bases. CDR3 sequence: CASSLYQGAYNEQFF. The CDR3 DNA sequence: TGCGCCAGCAGCTTGTATCAGGGGGCCTACAATGAGCAGTTCTTC.

The CDR3 DNA reads TGCAGCGTTGAAGGACGAGTGGATGAGCAGTTCTTC. Its protein product is CSVEGRVDEQFF. V and J are TRBV29-1 and TRBJ2-1; D gene unclear. The germline V and J ends were trimmed by 1 base and 8 bases, with 9 bases remaining between them. CDR3 length: 12 amino acids. Germline lookup yields CDR1 SQVTM and CDR2 ANQGSEA.

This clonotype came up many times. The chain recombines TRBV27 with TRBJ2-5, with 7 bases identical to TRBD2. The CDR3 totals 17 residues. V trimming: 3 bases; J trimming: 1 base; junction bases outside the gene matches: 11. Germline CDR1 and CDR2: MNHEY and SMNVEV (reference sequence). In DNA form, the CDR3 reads TGTGCCAGCAGTTTGTCCTACCCCGCTAGCGGCCAAGAGACCCAGTACTTC. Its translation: CASSLSYPASGQETQYF.

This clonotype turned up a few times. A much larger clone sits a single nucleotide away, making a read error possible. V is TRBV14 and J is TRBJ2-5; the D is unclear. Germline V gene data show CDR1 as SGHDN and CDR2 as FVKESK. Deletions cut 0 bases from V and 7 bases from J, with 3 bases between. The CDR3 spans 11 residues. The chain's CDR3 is CASSQEGTQYF. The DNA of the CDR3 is TGTGCCAGCAGCCAAGAGGGGACCCAGTACTTC.

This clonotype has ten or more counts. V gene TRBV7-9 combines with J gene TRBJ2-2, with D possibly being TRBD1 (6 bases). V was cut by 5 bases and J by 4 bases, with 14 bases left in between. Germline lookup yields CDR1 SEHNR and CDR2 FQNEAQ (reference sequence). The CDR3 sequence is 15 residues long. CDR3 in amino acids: CASSPNREITGELFF. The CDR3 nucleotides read TGTGCCAGCAGCCCTAACAGGGAGATCACCGGGGAGCTGTTTTTT.

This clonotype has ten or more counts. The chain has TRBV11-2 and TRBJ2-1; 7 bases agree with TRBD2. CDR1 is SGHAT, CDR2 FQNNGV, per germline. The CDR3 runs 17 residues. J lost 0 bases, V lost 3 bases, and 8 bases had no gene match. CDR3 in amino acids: CASSLGLLLSSYNEQFF. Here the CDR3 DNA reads TGTGCCAGCAGCTTGGGACTACTCTTAAGCTCCTACAATGAGCAGTTCTTC.

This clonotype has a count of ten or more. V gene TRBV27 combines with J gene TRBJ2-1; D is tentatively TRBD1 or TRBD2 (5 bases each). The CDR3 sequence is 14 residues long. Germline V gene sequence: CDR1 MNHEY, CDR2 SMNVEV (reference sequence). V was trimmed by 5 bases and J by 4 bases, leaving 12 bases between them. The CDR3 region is CASSVSGGYNEQFF. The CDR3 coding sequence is TGTGCCAGCAGTGTCTCTGGGGGTTACAATGAGCAGTTCTTC.

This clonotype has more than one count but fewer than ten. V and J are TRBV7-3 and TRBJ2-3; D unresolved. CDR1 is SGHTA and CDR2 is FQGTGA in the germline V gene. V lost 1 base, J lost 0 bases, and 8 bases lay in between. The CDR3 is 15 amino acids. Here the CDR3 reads CASSLSFASTDTQYF. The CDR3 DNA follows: TGTGCCAGCAGCTTAAGCTTCGCTAGCACAGATACGCAGTATTTT.

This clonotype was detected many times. This CDR3 is CASSYPGNHEQYF. In DNA, the CDR3 is TGTGCCAGCAGTTACCCGGGGAACCACGAGCAGTACTTC. V gene TRBV6-2 or TRBV6-3 combines with J gene TRBJ2-7, with D perhaps TRBD2 (5 bases). V shed 2 bases and J shed 5 bases, with 10 bases lying between them. The CDR3 is 13 residues long. Germline V gives CDR1 MNHEY, CDR2 SVGEGT.

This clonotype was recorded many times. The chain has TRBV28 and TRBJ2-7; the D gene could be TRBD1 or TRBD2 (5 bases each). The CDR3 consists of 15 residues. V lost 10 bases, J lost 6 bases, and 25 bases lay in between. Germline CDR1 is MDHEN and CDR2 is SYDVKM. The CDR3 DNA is TGTGCCACTGAACCCTCGGGACCCCAAGGTGGCGAGCAGTACTTC. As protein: CATEPSGPQGGEQYF.

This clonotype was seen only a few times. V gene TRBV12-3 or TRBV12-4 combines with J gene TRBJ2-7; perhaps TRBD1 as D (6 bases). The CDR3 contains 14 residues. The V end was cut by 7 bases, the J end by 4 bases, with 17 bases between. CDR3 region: CASTPGQLLYEQYF. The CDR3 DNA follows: TGTGCCAGCACCCCGGGACAACTTCTTTACGAGCAGTACTTC.

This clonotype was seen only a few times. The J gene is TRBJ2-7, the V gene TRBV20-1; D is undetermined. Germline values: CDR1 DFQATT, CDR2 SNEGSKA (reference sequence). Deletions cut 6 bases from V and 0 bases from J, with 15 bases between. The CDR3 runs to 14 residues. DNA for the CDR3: TGCAGTGCCACCGGAGACGGGCCCTCCTACGAGCAGTACTTC. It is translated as CSATGDGPSYEQYF.

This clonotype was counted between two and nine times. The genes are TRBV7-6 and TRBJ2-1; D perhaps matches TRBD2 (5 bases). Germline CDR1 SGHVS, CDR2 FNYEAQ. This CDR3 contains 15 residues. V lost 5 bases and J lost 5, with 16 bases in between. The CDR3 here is CASSPEGGLDNEQFF. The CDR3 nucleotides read TGTGCCAGCAGCCCAGAGGGCGGGTTGGACAATGAGCAGTTCTTC.

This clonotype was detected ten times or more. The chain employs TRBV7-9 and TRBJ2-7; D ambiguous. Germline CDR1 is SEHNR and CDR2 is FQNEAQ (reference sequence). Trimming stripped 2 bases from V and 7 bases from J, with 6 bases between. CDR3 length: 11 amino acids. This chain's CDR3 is CASSLTAEQYF. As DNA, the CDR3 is TGTGCCAGCAGCTTAACGGCTGAGCAGTACTTC.

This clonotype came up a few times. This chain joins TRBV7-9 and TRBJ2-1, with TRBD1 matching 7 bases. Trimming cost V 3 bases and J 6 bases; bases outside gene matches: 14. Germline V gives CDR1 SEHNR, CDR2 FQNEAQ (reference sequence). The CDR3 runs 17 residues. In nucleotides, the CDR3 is TGTGCCAGCAGCTTCGGACAGGCTGCCCTATGGGGCAATGAGCAGTTCTTC. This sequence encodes CASSFGQAALWGNEQFF.

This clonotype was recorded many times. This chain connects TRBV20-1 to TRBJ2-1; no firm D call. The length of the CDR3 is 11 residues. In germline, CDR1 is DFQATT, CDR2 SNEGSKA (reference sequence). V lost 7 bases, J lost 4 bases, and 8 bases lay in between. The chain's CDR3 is CSVPEYNEQFF. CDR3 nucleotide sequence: TGCAGTGTACCCGAGTACAATGAGCAGTTCTTC.

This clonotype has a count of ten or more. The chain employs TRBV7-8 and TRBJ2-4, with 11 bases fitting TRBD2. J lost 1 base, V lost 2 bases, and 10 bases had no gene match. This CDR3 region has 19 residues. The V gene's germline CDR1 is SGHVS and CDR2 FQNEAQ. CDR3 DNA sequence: TGTGCCAGCAGCTTAATGATTAGCGGGAGGGCCGTGGCCAAAAACATTCAGTACTTC. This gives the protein CASSLMISGRAVAKNIQYF.

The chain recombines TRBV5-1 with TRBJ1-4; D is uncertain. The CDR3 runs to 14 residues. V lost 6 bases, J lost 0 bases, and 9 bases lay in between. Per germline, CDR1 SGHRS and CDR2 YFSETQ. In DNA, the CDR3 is TGCGCCAGCAAGATGGAGGCAACTAATGAAAAACTGTTTTTT. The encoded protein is CASKMEATNEKLFF. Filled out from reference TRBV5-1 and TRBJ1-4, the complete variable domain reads KAGVTQTPRYLIKTRGQQVTLSCSPISGHRSVSWYQQTPGQGLQFLFEYFSETQRNKGNFPGRFSGRQFSNSRSEMNVSTLELGDSALYLCASKMEATNEKLFFGSGTQLSVL.

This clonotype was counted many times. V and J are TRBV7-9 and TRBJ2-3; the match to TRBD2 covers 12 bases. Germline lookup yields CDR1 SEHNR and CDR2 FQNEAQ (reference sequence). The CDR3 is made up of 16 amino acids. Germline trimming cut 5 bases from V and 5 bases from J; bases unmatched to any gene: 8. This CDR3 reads CASSPRLAGEGDTQYF. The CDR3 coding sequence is TGTGCCAGCAGCCCAAGACTAGCGGGAGAAGGAGATACGCAGTATTTT.

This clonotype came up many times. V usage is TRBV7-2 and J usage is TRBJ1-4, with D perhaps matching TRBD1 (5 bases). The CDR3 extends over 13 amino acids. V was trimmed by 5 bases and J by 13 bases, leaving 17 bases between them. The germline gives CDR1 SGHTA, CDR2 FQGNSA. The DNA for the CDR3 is TGTGCCAGCAGCCGCCGCGGGGGAGTGGGACTGTTTTTT. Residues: CASSRRGGVGLFF.

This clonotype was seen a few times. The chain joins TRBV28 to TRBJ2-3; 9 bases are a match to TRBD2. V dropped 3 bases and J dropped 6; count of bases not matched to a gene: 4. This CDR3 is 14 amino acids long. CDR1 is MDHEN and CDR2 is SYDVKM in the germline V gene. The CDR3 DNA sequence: TGTGCCAGCAGTTTGCGACTAGCGGCCGATACGCAGTATTTT. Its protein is CASSLRLAADTQYF. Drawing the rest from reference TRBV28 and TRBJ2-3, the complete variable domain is DVKVTQSSRYLVKRTGEKVFLECVQDMDHENMFWYRQDPGLGLRLIYFSYDVKMKEKGDIPEGYSVSREKKERFSLILESASTNQTSMYLCASSLRLAADTQYFGPGTRLTVL.

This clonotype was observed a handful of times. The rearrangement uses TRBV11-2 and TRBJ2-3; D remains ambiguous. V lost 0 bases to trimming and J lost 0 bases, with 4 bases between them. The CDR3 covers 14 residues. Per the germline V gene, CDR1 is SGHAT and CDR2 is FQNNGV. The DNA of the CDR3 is TGTGCCAGCAGCTTAGAGGGTAGCACAGATACGCAGTATTTT. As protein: CASSLEGSTDTQYF.

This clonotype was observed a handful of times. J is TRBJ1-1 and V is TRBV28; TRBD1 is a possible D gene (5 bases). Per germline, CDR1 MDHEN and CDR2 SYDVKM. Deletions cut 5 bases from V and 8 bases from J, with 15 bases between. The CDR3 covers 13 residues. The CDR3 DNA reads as TGTGCCAGCAGTATCCCACCGGGGGGGGAAGCTTTCTTT. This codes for CASSIPPGGEAFF.

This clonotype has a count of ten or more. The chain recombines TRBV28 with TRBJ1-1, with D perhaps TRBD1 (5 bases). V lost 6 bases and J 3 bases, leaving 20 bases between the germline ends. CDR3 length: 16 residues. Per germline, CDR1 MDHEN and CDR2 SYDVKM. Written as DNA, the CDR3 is TGTGCCAGCAGCCAGGGACGGTGGGGCGTAGACACTGAAGCTTTCTTT. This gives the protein CASSQGRWGVDTEAFF.

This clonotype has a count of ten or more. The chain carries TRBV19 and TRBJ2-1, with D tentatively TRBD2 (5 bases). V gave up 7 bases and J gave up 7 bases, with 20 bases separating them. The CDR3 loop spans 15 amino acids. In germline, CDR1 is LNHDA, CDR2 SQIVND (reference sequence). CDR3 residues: CASNLGVRGVNEQFF. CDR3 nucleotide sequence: TGTGCCAGTAATCTCGGGGTCCGGGGAGTGAATGAGCAGTTCTTC.

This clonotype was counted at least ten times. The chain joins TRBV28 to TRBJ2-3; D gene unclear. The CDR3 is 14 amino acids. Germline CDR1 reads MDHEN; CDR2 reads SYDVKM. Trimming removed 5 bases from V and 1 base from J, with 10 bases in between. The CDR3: CASSDSQGTDTQYF. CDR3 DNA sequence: TGTGCCAGCAGTGATTCCCAAGGCACAGATACGCAGTATTTT.

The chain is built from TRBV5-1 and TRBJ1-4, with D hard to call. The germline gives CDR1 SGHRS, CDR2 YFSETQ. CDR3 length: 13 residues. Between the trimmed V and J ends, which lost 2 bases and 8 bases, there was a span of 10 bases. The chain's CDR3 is CASSLEGPEKLFF. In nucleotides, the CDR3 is TGCGCCAGCAGCTTAGAAGGACCAGAAAAACTGTTTTTT.

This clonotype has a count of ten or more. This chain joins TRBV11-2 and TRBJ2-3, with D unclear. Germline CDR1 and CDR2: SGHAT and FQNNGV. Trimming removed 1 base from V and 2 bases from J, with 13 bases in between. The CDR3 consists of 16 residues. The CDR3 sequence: CASSLGIVPHTDTQYF. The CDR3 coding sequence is TGTGCCAGCAGCTTAGGAATCGTGCCCCACACAGATACGCAGTATTTT.

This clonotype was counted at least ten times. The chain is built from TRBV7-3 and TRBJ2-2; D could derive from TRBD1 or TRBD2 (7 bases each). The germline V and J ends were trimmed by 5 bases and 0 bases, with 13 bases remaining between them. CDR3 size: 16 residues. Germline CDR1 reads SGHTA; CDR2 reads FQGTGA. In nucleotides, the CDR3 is TGTGCCAGCAGCCTCCAGGGGGGGGCGAACACCGGGGAGCTGTTTTTT. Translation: CASSLQGGANTGELFF.

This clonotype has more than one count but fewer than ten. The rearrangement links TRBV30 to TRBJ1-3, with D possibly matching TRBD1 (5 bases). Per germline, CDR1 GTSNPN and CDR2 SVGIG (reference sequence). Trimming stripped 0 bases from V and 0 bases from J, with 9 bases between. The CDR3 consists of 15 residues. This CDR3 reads CAWSVQAFSGNTIYF. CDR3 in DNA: TGTGCCTGGAGTGTACAGGCATTCTCTGGAAACACCATATATTTT.

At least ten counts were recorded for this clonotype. The CDR3 region is CASSELGQDEQYF. The CDR3 nucleotides are TGTGCCAGCAGTGAATTGGGACAGGACGAGCAGTACTTC. This rearrangement joins TRBV25-1 to TRBJ2-7, with 8 bases matching TRBD1. V trimming: 1 base; J trimming: 5 bases; junction bases outside the gene matches: 1. CDR1 MGHDK and CDR2 SYGVNS come from the germline V gene. The CDR3 loop spans 13 amino acids.